Detailed here is one T cell receptor beta chain. Its antigen is currently unknown. There are 16 residues in the CDR3. Per the germline V gene, CDR1 is MDHEN and CDR2 is SYDVKM. V lost 5 bases and J lost 3; bases outside the gene matches: 13. The data belong to a study of radiotherapy plus CTLA-4 blockade in lung cancer. Whole-study findings and limits: Expansion of tumor-derived TCR clones was observed in blood after radiotherapy plus ipilimumab.

Sequencing was performed with immunoSEQ multiplex PCR; in TCRdb, only in-frame clones are kept and a portion is missing. The data show about 50,000 clones, with 84% seen just once and 4.8% held by the top ten. The receptor was derived from a human donor with non-small cell lung cancer whose response to radiotherapy plus ipilimumab could not be evaluated. Here the sequenced sample was peripheral blood, taken from a patient treated with radiotherapy plus ipilimumab. V gene TRBV28 combines with J gene TRBJ2-7; TRBD1 matches at 7 bases. CDR3 DNA: TGTGCCAGCAGTCCAACCTGGGGGACAGAGTTCTACGAGCAGTACTTC. This codes for CASSPTWGTEFYEQYF.